The text below deals with one T cell receptor (beta chain). The data were taken from a study of blood T cell repertoires in COVID-19. Study-wide context: Donors in the United States, Italy and Spain gave samples during acute or convalescent COVID-19.

This CDR3 is built from 15 residues. Germline CDR1 ENHRY, CDR2 SYGVKD. Trimming took 0 bases from V and 6 from J; bases not matched to a gene: 7. The method was immunoSEQ multiplex PCR; TCRdb's version includes in-frame clones alone and lacks a portion of them. This table holds over 85,000 clones, roughly 86% found once. The gene calls are TRBV10-3 and TRBJ1-2; TRBD1 matches at 7 bases. The sequence derives from a human donor in a cohort sampled during active COVID-19. The specimen sequenced was peripheral blood. This chain's CDR3 is CAISESMEGAHGYTF. The CDR3 DNA sequence: TGTGCCATCAGTGAGTCGATGGAGGGGGCGCATGGCTACACCTTC.